Below, one T cell receptor beta chain is given with its context. No cognate antigen has been identified for it. The record has no base qualities; no much larger clone is one base away. The sample is drawn from a study of cytomegalovirus exposure and HLA in healthy donors (dated by TCRdb to about 2017). Some background on the complete study: According to an earlier analysis of 450 to 650 of the donors, roughly 180 million T cells yielded over 90 million unique TCR beta sequences and about 300 Gb of sequence data. Among the approximately 430 genotyped donors, around 81% belonged to the genetic ancestry cluster associated with self-reported Caucasian donors. An earlier analysis of 587 of the donors used high-throughput TCR beta sequencing to judge whether each TCR beta V gene segment behaved as functional or pseudogenic. The study was designed to test whether signatures of past pathogen exposure could be identified by cataloging public T cell receptors. To predict cytomegalovirus infection status, the study combined high-throughput TCR immunosequencing, statistical association of individual TCRs with disease status, and machine learning. Approximately 330 gigabases of sequencing data and around 80 million unique TCR sequences made up an early release that covered several hundred HLA-typed donors. Alongside the repertoire data, information on donor age, sex, ethnicity and CMV serostatus was compiled. Among a few hundred genotyped donors of the cohort, an average of 235,054 unique TCR beta nucleotide sequences were sequenced per donor, roughly 20% of them non-productive. A later genetic analysis took genome-wide SNP genotypes for about three fifths of the roughly 700 donors and used that subset as a discovery cohort. The study used immunosequencing to profile the T cell repertoires of some 600 subjects and linked those repertoires to cytomegalovirus serostatus. Every discovery cohort repertoire had been produced on one sequencing platform. In a later analysis, previously published TCR beta repertoires from 550 to 750 donors were re-analyzed and high-resolution HLA genotyping was added so that TCR occurrence patterns could be studied. Besides the first cohort of 500 to 700 subjects, a separate validation cohort made up of 120 different subjects was used. Both class I and class II loci were covered by HLA typing, at four-digit resolution. Four or five DR-DQ haplotypes were treated as single units for association and clustering because of strong linkage in the cohort. The later analysis used no new phenotypic data to find candidate immune exposures, relying instead on TCR beta sequences and their occurrence across donors. The number of typed donors differed by locus: about 620-640 for A, B, C, DRB1 and DQB1; 522 for DQA1; some 590 for DPA1; and approximately 450 for DPB1. What the work shows at the level of the full study, not this receptor alone: A further reported finding was that TCR beta sequences accurately predicted the HLA-A and HLA-B alleles for most subjects in the first cohort. In a later analysis, HLA-associated TCR beta chains showed more clonal expansion and lower generation probabilities than non-associated chains that were equally common. Several of the top co-occurrence clusters appeared to be linked to parvovirus B19, influenza, CMV and Epstein-Barr virus, according to a later analysis. In this cohort, only TCR beta chains were sequenced, and detectable features were limited by the absence of alpha or paired-chain data. In a later analysis, TCR association rates were found to vary across HLA loci, with the most associated TCRs seen for DRB1 alleles and the fewest for HLA-C alleles. Because counts were too low, roughly 16 rarely observed V segments, including chromosome 9 orphons, were left out of the earlier analysis of 500 to 750 of the donors. In a later genetic analysis, a missense DCLRE1C variant was associated with V-gene and J-gene trimming of TCR beta chains, and the association was replicated in an independent cohort. According to a later analysis, most CMV-associated TCR beta chains appeared to be HLA-restricted, and the HLA associations seemed to be driven largely by CMV exposure. Assigning TCR associations to individual alleles was difficult when HLA alleles, especially DR and DQ, strongly co-occurred. The 87-base-pair reads could not distinguish some IMGT-functional V segments, including TRBV6-2 and TRBV6-3, so those segments were excluded. While some public TCRs were present in many individuals, most TCR sequences turned up only very rarely across donors. The presence/absence analyses assumed that sequencing depth was roughly uniform across donors, and that assumption may not be true. In the study, some 160 TCR beta chains were listed as associated with cytomegalovirus. HLA typing was unavailable for some donors at each locus, so association tests used only the typed subset. For the cohort, immune exposure information was limited to CMV serostatus. Correlated functional status among segregating V segments might be attributable to linkage disequilibrium, but an unknown experimental factor could not be ruled out. A few of the identified cytomegalovirus-associated TCR beta chains were confirmed in vitro to be specific for cytomegalovirus antigens. A later analysis associated 16,951 TCR beta sequences with specific HLA alleles at a false discovery rate of 0.05. An earlier analysis of approximately 540 of the donors showed that most TCR beta V segments appeared in productive rearrangements either about 90% or about 30% of the time, which broadly matched IMGT annotations. A later genetic analysis reported fewer N-insertions in productive TCRs among donors in an Asian-associated ancestry cluster than the roughly 650-donor mean. The authors suggested that the approach could potentially be extended to other disease states and immunological phenotypes. A group of highly shared sequence variants was considered likely to be a technical artifact of the sequencing pipeline. Cytomegalovirus status was reported to be diagnosed by the classifier with high specificity and sensitivity in both the original and validation cohorts.

Including the terminal cysteine and phenylalanine, the CDR3 comprises 14 residues. Of the read, only the CDR3 DNA is kept; its 42 bases are in frame from base 1. A distance of 11 bases separates the germline ends of V and J, which lose 3 bases and 5 bases respectively. Per the germline V gene, SGHTA is the CDR1 and FQGNSA is the CDR2. The cohort consisted of 600 or so healthy bone marrow donors. At the time of sampling, every cohort member was nominally healthy, though immune exposures that went unrecorded were likely present. The donor tested CMV seronegative and was one of the 352 seronegative cohort members. A peripheral blood sample was collected from each donor, and TCR beta sequencing was performed on peripheral blood mononuclear cells. Genomic DNA was extracted from the blood cell samples with the Qiagen DNeasy Blood Extraction Kit. The library was made by the immunoSEQ multiplex PCR assay. For the multiplex PCR, a mixture combining 60 forward primers for TCR Vbeta segments and 13 reverse primers for TCR Jbeta segments was used. A multiplex PCR assay on genomic DNA amplified the CDR3 region of rearranged TCR beta genes. Amplified TCR beta libraries were sequenced as 87-base-pair reads on the Illumina HiSeq System. Per the authors' processing: A later analysis tallied 75 million to 85 million unique TCR beta chains across the 550 to 850 repertoires, and about 10 million of those chains were shared by two or more donors. Raw reads were error-corrected and collapsed into unique sequences by a nearest-neighbor algorithm in which closely related sequences were merged to remove PCR and sequencing errors. Alignment of CDR3 sequences to IMGT reference sequences was used to assign V, D and J gene segments. Each retained sequence needed at least a six-nucleotide match to both a V gene segment and a J gene segment. Rearrangements were classified as productive when the CDR3 lacked stop codons and remained in frame with V and J, and all other rearrangements were classified as non-productive. Following IMGT convention, CDR3 was defined as the stretch from the second conserved V-encoded cysteine to the conserved J-encoded phenylalanine. In an earlier analysis of some 550 of the donors, sequences lacking an unambiguous match to a single V gene segment were excluded. In an earlier analysis of more than 500 of the donors, a V segment was called functional when productive rearrangements were above 56.7%, and segregating when the standard deviation between donors exceeded 5%. A statistical classification framework was built for diagnosing cytomegalovirus status from the catalog of TCR beta chain sequences. In a later analysis, V and J genes were assigned by comparing TCR nucleotide sequences against IMGT/GENE-DB human TR gene sequences. In a later analysis, CDR3 sequences and most-parsimonious VDJ recombination scenarios were assigned using the TCRdist pipeline. In a later analysis, each TCR beta chain was defined by its CDR3 amino acid sequence together with its V-gene family, and reads lacking a unique V-gene family were excluded. A later analysis removed 592 highly shared, low-generation-probability nucleotide sequences to deal with suspected cross-contamination and a sequencing artifact. In a later analysis, a clonal expansion index was calculated for each public chain from normalized within-repertoire ranks of inferred template counts. In a later analysis, generation probabilities were computed with a VDJ recombination model fitted to out-of-frame rearrangements, and the resulting probabilities were checked against IGoR. In a later analysis, TCR-TCR, TCR-HLA and TCR-CMV co-occurrence was scored with hypergeometric tests, and a repertoire-size bias correction was applied to TCR pairs. In a later analysis, false discovery rates were estimated by permuting HLA or CMV assignments 20 times. In a later analysis, co-occurring TCRs were grouped with DBSCAN, and TCRdist sequence similarity was added when clustering was performed within HLA-allele-positive subsets. For co-occurrence clustering, repertoires with fewer than 30,000 or more than 120,000 public chains were excluded, along with roughly 5 repertoires with anomalous nucleotide sharing. Sourced from immuneACCESS, this table was stored by TCRdb with only in-frame sequences that have V and J called. A share of the clones is absent; for the studies checked, an unresolved V gene accounts for under half, and the remainder has no known explanation. D and trimming come from the DNA, and the V and J calls and clone size come from that table. This sample is represented by around 120,000 clones; roughly 79% of them were singletons. Clones ranked in the top ten supply about 1.8% of the sample.

The sample taken for sequencing was PBMCs. The chain joins TRBV7-2 to TRBJ2-1; confidence is insufficient to name the D gene. The sequence derives from a woman aged 45 to 65 in good health and CMV-seronegative. The CDR3 corresponds to CASSFLLADNEQFF. The nucleotide sequence is TGTGCCAGCAGCTTTCTGTTGGCGGACAATGAGCAGTTCTTC.